In its sample, the clone carrying this T cell receptor beta chain was seen a few times. Antigen: not known. Germline CDR1 MGHRA, CDR2 YSYEKL. The V end was cut by 3 bases, the J end by 6 bases, with 14 bases between. CDR3 size: 14 residues. The data originate from a study of identical twins. Study-level points and caveats: The abundant beta clonotypes from cord blood had fewer insertions, and memory repertoires had none of this.

TCRdb analysed the 5' RACE reads with MiXCR anew, one entry per CDR3 protein. The sample has 350,000 or so distinct CDR3 sequences, 9% seen once; the top ten hold over 7%. Sequencing was done on a sample of naive T cells sorted from blood. The TCR originated in a woman aged 50 to 60 in good health. The chain combines TRBV4-1 with TRBJ1-1, with D unresolved. As DNA, the CDR3 is TGCGCCAGCAGCCACGGAAAAGTAGTCTCTGAAGCTTTCTTT. Its translation is CASSHGKVVSEAFF.